A selection of T cell receptor beta chains follows, all from one sample in a study of T cells in Graves' hyperthyroidism and ophthalmopathy. TCRdb re-called the multiplex PCR reads with MiXCR, one entry per CDR3 protein. The sample shows around 440,000 distinct CDR3 sequences, about a sixth of them seen only once. Sequencing was carried out using blood. The receptors shown here come from a woman in her late teens or twenties with Graves' hyperthyroidism. Both conserved end residues are trimmed from each CDR3.

V: TRBV10-3; J: TRBJ1-2; CDR3: AISAQGTGYT
V: TRBV28; J: TRBJ1-5; CDR3: ASSFWAGGGLNQPQH
V: TRBV15; J: TRBJ2-1; CDR3: ATQHDELYNERF
V: TRBV29-1; J: TRBJ2-1; CDR3: SATRSGQGLNEQF
V: TRBV18; J: TRBJ2-2; CDR3: ASSTQGITGELF
V: TRBV6-2/TRBV6-3; J: TRBJ2-1; CDR3: ASSYSFRGTLNNEQF
V: TRBV11-1; J: TRBJ2-1; CDR3: ASSLMRRGLHNEQF
V: TRBV10-2; J: TRBJ2-1; CDR3: ASSTTPSGNEQF
V: TRBV7-2; J: TRBJ1-2; CDR3: ASSFDWLSNYGYT
V: TRBV20-1; J: TRBJ1-2; CDR3: SASPKGPDRGQGGYT
V: TRBV28; J: TRBJ2-1; CDR3: ASRGQGRNNEQF
V: TRBV20-1; J: TRBJ2-3; CDR3: SATGSGAIADTQY
V: TRBV2; J: TRBJ1-5; CDR3: ASSEADGGYQPQH
V: TRBV2; J: TRBJ1-5; CDR3: ASSGVGTNQPQH
V: TRBV28; J: TRBJ2-6; CDR3: ASSLEGAGANVLT
V: TRBV6-1; J: TRBJ2-1; CDR3: TTLGQGTYNEQF
V: TRBV12-3/TRBV12-4; J: TRBJ2-3; CDR3: ASIPSGGSTDTQY
V: TRBV7-2; J: TRBJ2-7; CDR3: ASSLGLGANYEQY
V: TRBV19; J: TRBJ1-1; CDR3: ASSIVPGRTEAF
V: TRBV7-8; J: TRBJ1-6; CDR3: ASSGDIFSPLH
V: TRBV15; J: TRBJ1-2; CDR3: ATSRDRLGRGTNYGYT
V: TRBV20-1; J: TRBJ2-5; CDR3: SARDRGGRARETQY
V: TRBV20-1; J: TRBJ2-1; CDR3: SAAKEGTSGRAYEQF
V: TRBV12-3/TRBV12-4; J: TRBJ1-3; CDR3: ASSRTGVGNTIY
V: TRBV12-3/TRBV12-4; J: TRBJ2-5; CDR3: ASSLGMETQY
V: TRBV4-3; J: TRBJ2-7; CDR3: ASSQDSGTPSYEQY
V: TRBV20-1; J: TRBJ2-5; CDR3: SLRGTSGGDLKTQY